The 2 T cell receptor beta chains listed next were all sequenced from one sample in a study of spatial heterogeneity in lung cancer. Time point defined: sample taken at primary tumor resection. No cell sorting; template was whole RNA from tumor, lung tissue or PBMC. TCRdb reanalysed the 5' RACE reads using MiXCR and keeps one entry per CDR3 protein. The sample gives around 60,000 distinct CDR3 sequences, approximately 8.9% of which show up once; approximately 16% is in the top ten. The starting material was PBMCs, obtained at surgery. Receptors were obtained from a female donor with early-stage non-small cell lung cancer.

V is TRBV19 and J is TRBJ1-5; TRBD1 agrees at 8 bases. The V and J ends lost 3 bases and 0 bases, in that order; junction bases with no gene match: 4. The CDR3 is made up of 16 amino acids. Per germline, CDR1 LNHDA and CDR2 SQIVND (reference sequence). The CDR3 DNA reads TGTGCCAGTAGTATCAGGACAGGGAATAGCAATCAGCCCCAGCATTTT. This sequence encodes CASSIRTGNSNQPQHF.

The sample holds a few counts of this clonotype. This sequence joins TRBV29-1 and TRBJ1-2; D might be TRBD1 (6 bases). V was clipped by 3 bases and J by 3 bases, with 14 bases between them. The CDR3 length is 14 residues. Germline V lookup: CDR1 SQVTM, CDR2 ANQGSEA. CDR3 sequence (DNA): TGCAGCGTTGACTCCCGGGAGGGGGACTATGGCTACACCTTC. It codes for CSVDSREGDYGYTF.